A single sample gave rise to the 4 T cell receptor beta chains below, sequenced in a study of blood T cell repertoires in COVID-19. Repertoires were generated with immunoSEQ multiplex PCR, while TCRdb's copy carries only in-frame clones and drops some. This table has about 84,000 clones, 75% to 85% appearing once. Specimen: peripheral blood. The receptors originated from a woman over 75 with acute or convalescent COVID-19.

The gene calls are TRBV18 and TRBJ2-5, with a tentative D call TRBD2 (6 bases). There are 13 residues in the CDR3. The germline V gene has CDR1 KGHSH and CDR2 LQKENI. V lost 3 bases and J lost 9, with 14 bases in between. The CDR3 region is CASSPGGLQAQYF. The CDR3 DNA reads TGTGCCAGCTCACCCGGAGGGCTCCAGGCCCAGTACTTC.

V usage is TRBV19 and J usage is TRBJ2-5, with TRBD2 as a possible D gene (6 bases). CDR1 LNHDA and CDR2 SQIVND come from the germline V gene (reference sequence). This CDR3 is built from 13 residues. Trimming removed 5 bases from V and 5 bases from J, with 12 bases in between. The CDR3, as DNA: TGTGCCAGTAGTTCGAGCGGGCTGGAGACCCAGTACTTC. Translation gives CASSSSGLETQYF.

The V and J genes are TRBV6-4 and TRBJ1-1, with no clear D. The CDR3 is 13 amino acids. The V end lost 4 bases, the J end lost 3 bases, and 9 bases lay between the germline ends. Germline lookup yields CDR1 MRHNA and CDR2 SNTAGT. The chain's CDR3 is CASSVLADTEAFF. DNA for the CDR3: TGTGCCAGCAGTGTTCTGGCCGACACTGAAGCTTTCTTT.

V and J are TRBV19 and TRBJ2-5, with TRBD1 matching over 7 bases. CDR3 size: 13 residues. Unmatched junction bases numbered 6, after V lost 6 bases and J lost 5 bases. Germline loops: CDR1 LNHDA, CDR2 SQIVND (reference sequence). As DNA, the CDR3 is TGTGCCAGTAGGCTGACAGGGAGCGAGACCCAGTACTTC. Amino acid sequence: CASRLTGSETQYF.